A single sample is the source of the 7 T cell receptor beta chains below, sequenced in a study of Graves' ophthalmopathy and Graves' hyperthyroidism. Amplifying from RNA transcripts, the study obtained TCR beta CDR3 regions. First-round RT-PCR employed HTBI primers, with a second-round multiplex PCR after it. A single record per CDR3 protein comes from TCRdb applying MiXCR to the multiplex PCR reads. The top ten hold roughly 9.8% of the sample, which has approximately 500,000 distinct CDR3 sequences, roughly 14% seen once. The sequenced sample was blood. Source of these receptors: a woman in her 30s with Graves' ophthalmopathy.

Ten or more counts support this clonotype. As DNA, the CDR3 is TGTGCCAGCAGCGTAGTAGGGGACAGGAGCTCTGGGGCCAACGTCCTGACTTTC. Its translation is CASSVVGDRSSGANVLTF. The chain uses TRBV9 and TRBJ2-6; 8 bases fit TRBD1. J gave up 0 bases and V 0 bases, and 5 bases lay outside the gene matches. CDR3 length: 18 residues. Germline V gene data show CDR1 as SGDLS and CDR2 as YYNGEE.

Ten or more counts support this clonotype. The V and J genes are TRBV28 and TRBJ1-1, with a possible D match to TRBD1 (5 bases). V was cut by 5 bases and J by 8 bases, with 12 bases left in between. This CDR3 is built from 12 residues. From germline, CDR1 is MDHEN and CDR2 SYDVKM. The DNA for the CDR3 is TGTGCCAGCAGTCGGGGGTGGCCCGAAGCTTTCTTT. The encoded protein is CASSRGWPEAFF.

This clonotype was seen at least ten times. The J gene is TRBJ2-5, the V gene TRBV2, with D perhaps matching TRBD2 (6 bases). The CDR3 is made up of 15 amino acids. The V and J ends lost 5 bases and 4 bases respectively, with 17 bases between them. Germline values: CDR1 SNHLY, CDR2 FYNNEI. The CDR3 DNA is TGTGCCAGCAGTCCAGAAGCGTTGGGGGGAGAGACCCAGTACTTC. The encoded protein is CASSPEALGGETQYF.

Concerning this clonotype: The conserved closing phenylalanine or tryptophan is absent in this CDR3, likely reflecting a read error. V and J are TRBV9 and TRBJ2-5; TRBD1 matches 8 bases. This CDR3 comprises 16 residues. After removal of 2 bases from V and 4 bases from J, the junction contained 10 bases not matched to a gene. Per the germline V gene, CDR1 is SGDLS and CDR2 is YYNGEE. The CDR3 reads CASSVGTGGLVETQYL. CDR3 coding DNA: TGTGCCAGCAGCGTCGGGACAGGCGGATTAGTAGAGACCCAGTACTTG.

The table lists this clonotype with a few counts. The chain uses TRBV20-1 and TRBJ1-5; D might be TRBD1 (5 bases). Trimming cost V 0 bases and J 1 base, with 10 bases left between them. This CDR3 is 15 amino acids long. Germline V lookup: CDR1 DFQATT, CDR2 SNEGSKA (reference sequence). CDR3 in DNA: TGCAGTGCTAGAGACCCGGGGCAGAGCAATCAGCCCCAGCATTTT. Encoded protein: CSARDPGQSNQPQHF.

The sample holds many counts of this clonotype. The V gene is TRBV20-1, the J gene TRBJ1-2; D is uncertain. Germline lookup yields CDR1 DFQATT and CDR2 SNEGSKA (reference sequence). This CDR3 contains 13 residues. V was pared by 2 bases and J by 4 bases, with 11 bases between. This chain's CDR3 is CSARSDDVYGYTF. CDR3 bases: TGCAGTGCTAGATCAGACGACGTCTATGGCTACACCTTC.

This clonotype was counted many times. V is TRBV15 and J is TRBJ2-5; D remains unclear. Germline V gives CDR1 LNHNV, CDR2 YYDKDF (reference sequence). Trimming removed 0 bases from V and 5 bases from J, with 13 bases in between. The CDR3 extends over 15 amino acids. CDR3 sequence reads: CATSRESKAWETQYF. CDR3 bases: TGTGCCACCAGCAGAGAATCTAAAGCCTGGGAGACCCAGTACTTC.